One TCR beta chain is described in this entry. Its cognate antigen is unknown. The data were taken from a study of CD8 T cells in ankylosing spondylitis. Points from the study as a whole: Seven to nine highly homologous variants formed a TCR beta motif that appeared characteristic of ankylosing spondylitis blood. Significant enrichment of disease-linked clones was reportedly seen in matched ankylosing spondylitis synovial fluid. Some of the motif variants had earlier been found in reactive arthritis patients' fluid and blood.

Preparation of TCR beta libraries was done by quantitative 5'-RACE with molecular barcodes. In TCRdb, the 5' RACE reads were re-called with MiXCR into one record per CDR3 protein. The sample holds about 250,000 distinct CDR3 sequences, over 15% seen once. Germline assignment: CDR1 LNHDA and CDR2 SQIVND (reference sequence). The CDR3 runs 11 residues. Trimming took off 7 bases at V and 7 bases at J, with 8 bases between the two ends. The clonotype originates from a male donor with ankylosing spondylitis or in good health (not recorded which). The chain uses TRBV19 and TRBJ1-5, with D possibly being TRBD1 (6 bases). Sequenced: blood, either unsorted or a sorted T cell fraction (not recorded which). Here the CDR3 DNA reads TGTGCCAGTAAGGGGGGGCAGCCCCAGCATTTT. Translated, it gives CASKGGQPQHF.